Each of the 5 T cell receptor beta chains below was sequenced from the same sample in a study of cytomegalovirus exposure and HLA in healthy donors. Use of 60 Vbeta and 13 Jbeta primers characterized the PCR. Assay: immunoSEQ multiplex PCR; the TCRdb copy retains only in-frame clones and omits some. Of more than 100,000 clones listed, 77% were seen once; the top ten hold 1.2% to 1.5%. The sequencing sample was made of PBMCs. The receptors shown here come from a woman in her forties in good health and CMV-seronegative.

This clone was counted between two and nine times. The V call is TRBV4-2, the J call TRBJ2-5; 15 bases match TRBD2. The junction had 4 bases not matched to a gene; V was cut back by 0 bases and J by 5 bases. Germline assignment: CDR1 LGHNA and CDR2 YNFKEQ. The CDR3 contains 17 residues. CDR3 DNA: TGTGCCAGCAGCCAAGAGGGACTAGCGGGGGGACAGGAGACCCAGTACTTC. Translation: CASSQEGLAGGQETQYF.

The chain combines TRBV10-3 with TRBJ2-3; possibly TRBD1 for D (5 bases). CDR3 length: 14 residues. Trimming stripped 4 bases from V and 1 base from J, with 9 bases between. Germline CDR1 reads ENHRY; CDR2 reads SYGVKD. CDR3 loop: CAISAGWGTDTQYF. The CDR3 coding sequence is TGTGCCATCAGTGCAGGGTGGGGCACAGATACGCAGTATTTT.

V gene TRBV2 combines with J gene TRBJ1-2, with D perhaps TRBD1 (5 bases). CDR1 and CDR2 from the germline V gene are SNHLY and FYNNEI. The CDR3 covers 12 residues. V lost 6 bases and J 8 bases, leaving 13 bases between the germline ends. The CDR3 spells CASSQGGRGYTF. CDR3 sequence (DNA): TGTGCCAGCAGCCAGGGCGGTAGGGGCTACACCTTC.

This chain joins TRBV7-9 and TRBJ2-2; 8 bases match TRBD1. The CDR3 is 15 amino acids. V lost 1 base, J lost 6 bases, and 4 bases stayed unmatched. The germline V gene has CDR1 SEHNR and CDR2 FQNEAQ (reference sequence). The CDR3 sequence: CASSLGTGSSGELFF. CDR3 bases: TGTGCCAGCAGCTTAGGGACAGGGAGCTCCGGGGAGCTGTTTTTT.

This clone has just a few counts. This chain links TRBV7-6 with TRBJ1-1; D is uncertain. In germline, CDR1 is SGHVS, CDR2 FNYEAQ. The CDR3 is 13 amino acids. V lost 2 bases and J lost 5, with 9 bases in between. CDR3 residues: CASSLFGRTEAFF. As DNA, the CDR3 is TGTGCCAGCAGCTTATTTGGGAGGACTGAAGCTTTCTTT.